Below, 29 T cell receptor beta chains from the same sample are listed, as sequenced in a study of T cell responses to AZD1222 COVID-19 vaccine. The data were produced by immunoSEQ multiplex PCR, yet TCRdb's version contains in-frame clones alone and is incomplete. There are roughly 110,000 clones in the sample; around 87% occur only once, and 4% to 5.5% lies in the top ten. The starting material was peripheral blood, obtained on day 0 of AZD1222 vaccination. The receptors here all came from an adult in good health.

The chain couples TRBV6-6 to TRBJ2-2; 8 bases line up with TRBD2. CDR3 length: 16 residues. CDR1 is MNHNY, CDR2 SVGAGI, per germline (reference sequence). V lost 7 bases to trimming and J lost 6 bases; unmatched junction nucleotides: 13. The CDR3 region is CASTPLSSSGPGELFF. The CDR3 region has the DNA TGTGCCAGCACCCCCCTCTCGTCTAGCGGGCCCGGGGAGCTGTTTTTT.

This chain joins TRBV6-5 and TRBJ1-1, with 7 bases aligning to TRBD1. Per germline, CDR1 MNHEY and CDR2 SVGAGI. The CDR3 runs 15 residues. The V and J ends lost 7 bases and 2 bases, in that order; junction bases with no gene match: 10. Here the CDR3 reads CASTTRDSPNTEAFF. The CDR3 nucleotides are TGTGCCAGCACGACCCGGGACAGCCCAAACACTGAAGCTTTCTTT.

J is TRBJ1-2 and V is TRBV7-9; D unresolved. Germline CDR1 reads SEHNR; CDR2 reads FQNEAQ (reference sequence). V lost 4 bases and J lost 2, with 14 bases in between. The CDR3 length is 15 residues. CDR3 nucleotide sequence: TGTGCCAGCAGCTCCTTGGGGAGCTCGAACTATGGCTACACCTTC. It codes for CASSSLGSSNYGYTF.

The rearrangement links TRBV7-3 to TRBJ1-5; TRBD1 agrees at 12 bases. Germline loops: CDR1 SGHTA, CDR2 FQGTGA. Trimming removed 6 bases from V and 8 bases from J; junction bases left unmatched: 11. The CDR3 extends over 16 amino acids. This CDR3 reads CASSIRDRGRNKPQHF. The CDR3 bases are TGTGCCAGCAGTATTCGGGACAGGGGGCGGAATAAGCCCCAGCATTTT.

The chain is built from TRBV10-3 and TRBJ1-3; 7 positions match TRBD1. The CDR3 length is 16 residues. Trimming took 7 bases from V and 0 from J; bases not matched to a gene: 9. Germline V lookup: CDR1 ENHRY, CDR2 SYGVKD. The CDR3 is CAIIMGTEDSGNTIYF. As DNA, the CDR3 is TGTGCCATCATTATGGGGACAGAGGACTCTGGAAACACCATATATTTT.

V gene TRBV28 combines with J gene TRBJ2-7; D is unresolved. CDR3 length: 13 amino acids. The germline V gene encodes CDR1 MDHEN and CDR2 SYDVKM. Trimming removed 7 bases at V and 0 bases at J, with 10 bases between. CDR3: CASIQAYSYEQYF. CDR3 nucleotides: TGTGCCAGCATTCAGGCCTACTCCTACGAGCAGTACTTC.

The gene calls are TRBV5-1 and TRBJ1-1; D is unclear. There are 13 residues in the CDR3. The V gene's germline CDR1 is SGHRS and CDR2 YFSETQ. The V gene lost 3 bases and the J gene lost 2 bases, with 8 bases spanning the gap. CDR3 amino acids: CASSWQINTEAFF. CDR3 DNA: TGCGCCAGCAGCTGGCAAATAAACACTGAAGCTTTCTTT.

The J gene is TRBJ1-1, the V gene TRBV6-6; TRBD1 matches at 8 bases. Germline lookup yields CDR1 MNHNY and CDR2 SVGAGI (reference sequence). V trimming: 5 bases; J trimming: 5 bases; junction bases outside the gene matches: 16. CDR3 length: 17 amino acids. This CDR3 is CASSPLSGGHTRTEAFF. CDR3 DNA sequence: TGTGCCAGCAGTCCCTTGTCAGGGGGCCATACGAGGACTGAAGCTTTCTTT.

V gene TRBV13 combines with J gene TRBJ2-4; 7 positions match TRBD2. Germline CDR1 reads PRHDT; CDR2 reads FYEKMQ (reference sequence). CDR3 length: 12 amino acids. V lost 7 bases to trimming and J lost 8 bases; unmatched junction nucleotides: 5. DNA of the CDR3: TGTGCCAGCAAGGGCGGGGGACACATTCAGTACTTC. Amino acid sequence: CASKGGGHIQYF.

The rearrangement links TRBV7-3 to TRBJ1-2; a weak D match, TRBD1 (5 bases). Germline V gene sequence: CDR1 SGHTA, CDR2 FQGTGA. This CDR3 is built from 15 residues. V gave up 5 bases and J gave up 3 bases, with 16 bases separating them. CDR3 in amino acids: CASSPRPGRDYGYTF. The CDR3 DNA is TGTGCCAGCAGCCCTCGACCGGGCAGGGACTATGGCTACACCTTC.

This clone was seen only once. The CDR3 region has the DNA TGCACCAGCAGGAAGAAGGGCCACTACAATGAGCAGTTCTTC. Translated, it gives CTSRKKGHYNEQFF. V usage is TRBV1 and J usage is TRBJ2-1. TRBV1 is reported as a pseudogene. This CDR3 has 14 residues.

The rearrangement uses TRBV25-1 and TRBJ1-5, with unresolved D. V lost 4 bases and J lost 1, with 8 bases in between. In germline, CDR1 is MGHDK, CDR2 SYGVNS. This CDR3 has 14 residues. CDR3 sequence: CASSGTLSNQPQHF. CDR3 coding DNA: TGTGCCAGCAGTGGGACCCTAAGCAATCAGCCCCAGCATTTT.

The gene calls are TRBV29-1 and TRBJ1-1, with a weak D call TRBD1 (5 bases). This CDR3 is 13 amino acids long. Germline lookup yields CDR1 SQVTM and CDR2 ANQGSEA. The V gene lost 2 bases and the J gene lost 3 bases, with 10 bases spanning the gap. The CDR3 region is CSVEKGLHTEAFF. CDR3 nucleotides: TGCAGCGTTGAAAAGGGGCTACACACTGAAGCTTTCTTT. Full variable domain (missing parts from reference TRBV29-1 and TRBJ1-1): SAVISQKPSRDICQRGTSLTIQCQVDSQVTMMFWYRQQPGQSLTLIATANQGSEATYESGFVIDKFPISRPNLTFSTLTVSNMSPEDSSIYLCSVEKGLHTEAFFGQGTRLTVV.

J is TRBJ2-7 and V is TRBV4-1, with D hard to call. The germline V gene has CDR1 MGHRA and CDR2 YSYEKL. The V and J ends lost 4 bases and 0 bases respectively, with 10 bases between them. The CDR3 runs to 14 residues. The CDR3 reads CASSPTSNSYEQYF. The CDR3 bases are TGCGCCAGCAGCCCGACCAGTAACTCCTACGAGCAGTACTTC.

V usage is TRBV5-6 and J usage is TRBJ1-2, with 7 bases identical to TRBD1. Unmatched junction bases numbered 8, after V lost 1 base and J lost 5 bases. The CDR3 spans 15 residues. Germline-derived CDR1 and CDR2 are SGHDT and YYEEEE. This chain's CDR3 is CASSLWGQSAYGYTF. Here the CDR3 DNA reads TGTGCCAGCAGCTTGTGGGGACAGTCAGCTTATGGCTACACCTTC.

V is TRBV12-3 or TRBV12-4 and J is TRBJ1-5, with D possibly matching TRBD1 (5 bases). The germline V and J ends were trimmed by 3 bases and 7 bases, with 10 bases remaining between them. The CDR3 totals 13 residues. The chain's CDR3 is CASSFRVGQPQHF. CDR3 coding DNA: TGTGCCAGCAGTTTCAGGGTGGGGCAGCCCCAGCATTTT.

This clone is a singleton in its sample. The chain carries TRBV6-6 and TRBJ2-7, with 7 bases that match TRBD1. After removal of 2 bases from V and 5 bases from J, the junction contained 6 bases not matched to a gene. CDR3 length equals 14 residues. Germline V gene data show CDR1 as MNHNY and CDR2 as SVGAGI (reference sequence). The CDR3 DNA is TGTGCCAGCAGTTACATCGGAGACAGGGACGAGCAGTACTTC. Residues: CASSYIGDRDEQYF.

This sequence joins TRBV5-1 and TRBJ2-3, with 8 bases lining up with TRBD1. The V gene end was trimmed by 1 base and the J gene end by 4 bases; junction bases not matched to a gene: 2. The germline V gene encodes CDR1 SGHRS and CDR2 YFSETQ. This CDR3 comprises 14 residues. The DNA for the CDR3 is TGCGCCAGCAGCTTGCAGGGGGCCCCAGATACGCAGTATTTT. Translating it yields CASSLQGAPDTQYF. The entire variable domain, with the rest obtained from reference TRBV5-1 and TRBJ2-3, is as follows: KAGVTQTPRYLIKTRGQQVTLSCSPISGHRSVSWYQQTPGQGLQFLFEYFSETQRNKGNFPGRFSGRQFSNSRSEMNVSTLELGDSALYLCASSLQGAPDTQYFGPGTRLTVL.

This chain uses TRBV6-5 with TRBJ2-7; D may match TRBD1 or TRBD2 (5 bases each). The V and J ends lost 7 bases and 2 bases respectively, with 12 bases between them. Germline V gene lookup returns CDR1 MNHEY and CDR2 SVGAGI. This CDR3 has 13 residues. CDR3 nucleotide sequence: TGTGCCAGCATGGGGCCCGGGACCTACGAGCAGTACTTC. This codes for CASMGPGTYEQYF.

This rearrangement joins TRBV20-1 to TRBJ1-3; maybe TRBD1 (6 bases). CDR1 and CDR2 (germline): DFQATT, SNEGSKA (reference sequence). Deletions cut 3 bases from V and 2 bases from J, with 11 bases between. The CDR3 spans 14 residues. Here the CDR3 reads CSASRGETGNTIYF. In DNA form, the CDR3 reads TGCAGTGCTAGTAGGGGGGAAACTGGAAACACCATATATTTT.

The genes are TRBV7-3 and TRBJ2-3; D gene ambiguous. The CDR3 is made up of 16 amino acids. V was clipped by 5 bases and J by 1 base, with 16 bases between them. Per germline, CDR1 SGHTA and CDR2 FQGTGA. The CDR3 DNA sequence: TGTGCCAGCAGCCGGGCCCCGGGCCCTGGCACAGATACGCAGTATTTT. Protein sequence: CASSRAPGPGTDTQYF.

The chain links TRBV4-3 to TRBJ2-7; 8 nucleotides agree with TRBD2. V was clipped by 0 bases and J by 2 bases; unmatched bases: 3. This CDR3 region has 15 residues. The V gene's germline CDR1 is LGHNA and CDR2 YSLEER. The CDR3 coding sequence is TGCGCCAGCAGCCAAGATCGGGGACTAGCCTACGAGCAGTACTTC. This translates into CASSQDRGLAYEQYF.

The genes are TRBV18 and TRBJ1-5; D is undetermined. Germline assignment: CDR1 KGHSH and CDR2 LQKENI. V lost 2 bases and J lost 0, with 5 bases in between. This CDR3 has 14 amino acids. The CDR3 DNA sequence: TGTGCCAGCTCACCAGGTCATAGCAATCAGCCCCAGCATTTT. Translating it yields CASSPGHSNQPQHF.

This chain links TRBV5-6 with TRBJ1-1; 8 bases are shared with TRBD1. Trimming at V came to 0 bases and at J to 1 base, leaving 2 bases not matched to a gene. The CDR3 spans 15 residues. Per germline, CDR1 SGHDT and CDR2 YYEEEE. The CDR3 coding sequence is TGTGCCAGCAGCTTGGTAGGACAGGGGAACACTGAAGCTTTCTTT. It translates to CASSLVGQGNTEAFF.

CDR3 sequence (DNA): TGTGCCAGATGGACTGCATGTGAACAGGGGGGGTATGGAAACACCATATATTTT. Translated, it gives CARWTACEQGGYGNTIYF. V usage is TRBV19 and J usage is TRBJ1-3; 8 bases are a match to TRBD1. There are 18 residues in the CDR3. Looked up from germline, CDR1 is LNHDA and CDR2 is SQIVND (reference sequence). The junction had 19 bases not matched to a gene; V was cut back by 9 bases and J by 3 bases.

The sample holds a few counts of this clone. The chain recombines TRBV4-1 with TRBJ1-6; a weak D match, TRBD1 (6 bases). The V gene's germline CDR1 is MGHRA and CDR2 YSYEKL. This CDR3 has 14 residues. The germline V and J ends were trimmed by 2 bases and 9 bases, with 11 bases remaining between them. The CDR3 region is CASSQYWTASPLHF. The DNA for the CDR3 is TGCGCCAGCAGCCAATACTGGACAGCTTCACCCCTCCACTTT.

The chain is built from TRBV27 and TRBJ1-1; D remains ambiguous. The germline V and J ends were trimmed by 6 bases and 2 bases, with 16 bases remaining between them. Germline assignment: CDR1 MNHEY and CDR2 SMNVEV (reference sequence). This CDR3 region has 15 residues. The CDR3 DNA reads TGTGCCAGCAGCCGGAGCTGGGTCGTAAACACTGAAGCTTTCTTT. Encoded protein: CASSRSWVVNTEAFF.

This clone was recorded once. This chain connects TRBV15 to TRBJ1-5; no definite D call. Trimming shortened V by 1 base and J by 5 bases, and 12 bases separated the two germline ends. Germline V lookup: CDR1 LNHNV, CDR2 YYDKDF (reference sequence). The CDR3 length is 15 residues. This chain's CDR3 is CATSRAAAAYQPQHF. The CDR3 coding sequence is TGTGCCACCAGCAGAGCGGCGGCAGCCTATCAGCCCCAGCATTTT.

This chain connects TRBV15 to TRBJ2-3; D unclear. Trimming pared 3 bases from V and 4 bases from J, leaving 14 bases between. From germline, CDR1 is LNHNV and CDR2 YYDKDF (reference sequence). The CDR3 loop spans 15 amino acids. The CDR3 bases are TGTGCCACCAGCAGGGCTCCATTAGACGCAGATACGCAGTATTTT. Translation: CATSRAPLDADTQYF.